These 18 T cell receptor beta chains share one sample of origin, sequenced in a study of shared clonotypes between healthy human individuals. Clones were read by immunoSEQ multiplex PCR, and TCRdb kept only the in-frame ones, dropping some. Of about 120,000 clones listed, about 71% are singletons. Material for sequencing was memory CD8+ T cells sorted from blood. As for subset: CD45RO+ cells pooled with CCR7-negative TemRA cells. The receptor set was obtained from a woman aged 25 to 39 in good health.

This clone was counted a single time. The chain employs TRBV5-1 and TRBJ2-3, with 12 positions matching TRBD1. This CDR3 is 16 amino acids long. The trim removed 4 bases at V and 0 bases at J, leaving 3 bases unmatched. The germline gives CDR1 SGHRS, CDR2 YFSETQ. The CDR3 loop is CASSQGQGASTDTQYF. CDR3 in DNA: TGCGCCAGCAGCCAGGGACAGGGGGCGAGCACAGATACGCAGTATTTT. The variable domain in full, completed from reference TRBV5-1 and TRBJ2-3, reads KAGVTQTPRYLIKTRGQQVTLSCSPISGHRSVSWYQQTPGQGLQFLFEYFSETQRNKGNFPGRFSGRQFSNSRSEMNVSTLELGDSALYLCASSQGQGASTDTQYFGPGTRLTVL.

This rearrangement joins TRBV11-2 to TRBJ2-1, with D unclear. The germline V gene encodes CDR1 SGHAT and CDR2 FQNNGV. The CDR3 spans 13 residues. V was clipped by 5 bases and J by 4 bases, with 9 bases between them. DNA for the CDR3: TGTGCCAGCAGCCCCTTGGGTTACAATGAGCAGTTCTTC. This sequence encodes CASSPLGYNEQFF. Full variable domain (outside the CDR3, taken from reference TRBV11-2 and TRBJ2-1): EAGVAQSPRYKIIEKRQSVAFWCNPISGHATLYWYQQILGQGPKLLIQFQNNGVVDDSQLPKDRFSAERLKGVDSTLKIQPAKLEDSAVYLCASSPLGYNEQFFGPGTRLTVL.

CDR3 sequence: CASSESGQESSYEQYF. The CDR3, as DNA: TGTGCCAGCAGTGAATCAGGACAGGAGAGCTCCTACGAGCAGTACTTC. The V gene is TRBV25-1, the J gene TRBJ2-7; 7 nucleotides match TRBD1. CDR3 length equals 16 residues. Germline assignment: CDR1 MGHDK and CDR2 SYGVNS. J gave up 0 bases and V 1 base, and 6 bases lay outside the gene matches.

J is TRBJ2-2 and V is TRBV25-1, with D hard to call. This CDR3 has 12 amino acids. Trimming took off 7 bases at V and 4 bases at J, with 7 bases between the two ends. CDR1 is MGHDK and CDR2 is SYGVNS in the germline V gene. CDR3 in amino acids: CASTPPTGELFF. The CDR3 DNA follows: TGTGCCAGCACCCCACCCACCGGGGAGCTGTTTTTT. Supplemented by reference TRBV25-1 and TRBJ2-2, the full variable domain reads EADIYQTPRYLVIGTGKKITLECSQTMGHDKMYWYQQDPGMELHLIHYSYGVNSTEKGDLSSESTVSRIRTEHFPLTLESARPSHTSQYLCASTPPTGELFFGEGSRLTVL.

The chain carries TRBV10-3 and TRBJ1-1; D unclear. The V gene lost 4 bases and the J gene lost 7 bases, with 13 bases spanning the gap. This CDR3 region has 13 residues. The germline V gene encodes CDR1 ENHRY and CDR2 SYGVKD. The CDR3 here is CAISAPDWYEAFF. Here the CDR3 DNA reads TGTGCCATCAGTGCGCCAGACTGGTATGAAGCTTTCTTT.

V gene TRBV6-5 combines with J gene TRBJ2-5; D is uncertain. Germline V lookup: CDR1 MNHEY, CDR2 SVGAGI. This CDR3 region has 14 residues. The ends were cut back, 4 bases at V and 5 bases at J, with 14 bases in the middle. The CDR3 DNA is TGTGCCAGCAGTTCCCTCCCATCCCGGGAGACCCAGTACTTC. This gives the protein CASSSLPSRETQYF.

In DNA, the CDR3 is TGTGCCAGCAGTTCTGGACTAGCGGGAGAGGGCGAGCAGTACTTC. Translated: CASSSGLAGEGEQYF. The chain employs TRBV5-6 and TRBJ2-7; 13 bases match TRBD2. The CDR3 has 15 amino acids. CDR1 is SGHDT and CDR2 is YYEEEE in the germline V gene. V was clipped by 5 bases and J by 6 bases; unmatched bases: 8.

This clone has only one observation. This rearrangement joins TRBV5-6 to TRBJ2-3; 8 bases fit TRBD1. CDR1 is SGHDT, CDR2 YYEEEE, per germline. The ends lost 4 bases at V and 2 bases at J; junction bases unmatched: 9. The CDR3 is 16 residues long. CDR3 amino acids: CASSAGTGLDTDTQYF. CDR3 in DNA: TGTGCCAGCAGCGCCGGGACAGGCCTAGACACAGATACGCAGTATTTT. Together with reference TRBV5-6 and TRBJ2-3, the CDR3 gives the full variable domain: DAGVTQSPTHLIKTRGQQVTLRCSPKSGHDTVSWYQQALGQGPQFIFQYYEEEERQRGNFPDRFSGHQFPNYSSELNVNALLLGDSALYLCASSAGTGLDTDTQYFGPGTRLTVL.

V is TRBV4-2 and J is TRBJ2-3; 7 nucleotides match TRBD2. There are 17 residues in the CDR3. Germline V lookup: CDR1 LGHNA, CDR2 YNFKEQ. V dropped 0 bases and J dropped 3; count of bases not matched to a gene: 9. The CDR3 sequence: CASSQENGGEGTDTQYF. The CDR3 region has the DNA TGTGCCAGCAGCCAAGAGAATGGAGGGGAGGGGACAGATACGCAGTATTTT.

This clone was found many times. The chain joins TRBV19 to TRBJ1-5, with D tentatively TRBD1 (6 bases). The CDR3 runs 15 residues. From germline, CDR1 is LNHDA and CDR2 SQIVND (reference sequence). V lost 3 bases, J lost 2 bases, and 11 bases lay in between. The CDR3 region is CASSIWTAGNQPQHF. Here the CDR3 DNA reads TGTGCCAGTAGTATCTGGACAGCCGGCAATCAGCCCCAGCATTTT.

This clone occurred a few times. The chain uses TRBV6-5 and TRBJ2-1; 8 bases map to TRBD2. The ends lost 6 bases at V and 0 bases at J; junction bases unmatched: 4. The CDR3 consists of 15 residues. CDR1 is MNHEY and CDR2 is SVGAGI in the germline V gene. The CDR3 here is CASSPLADSYNEQFF. The CDR3 DNA reads TGTGCCAGCAGCCCACTAGCGGACTCCTACAATGAGCAGTTCTTC.

The J gene is TRBJ2-3, the V gene TRBV27; no firm D call. The V gene lost 0 bases and the J gene lost 4 bases, with 5 bases spanning the gap. Germline CDR1 reads MNHEY; CDR2 reads SMNVEV (reference sequence). CDR3 length: 13 amino acids. This CDR3 is CASSLSAPDTQYF. The CDR3 region has the DNA TGTGCCAGCAGTTTATCTGCACCAGATACGCAGTATTTT.

The chain's CDR3 is CASSLLESREPQHF. CDR3 in DNA: TGTGCCAGCAGTTTGTTGGAGTCCAGGGAGCCCCAGCATTTT. This chain joins TRBV28 and TRBJ1-5; D is perhaps TRBD1 (5 bases). Trimming stripped 3 bases from V and 8 bases from J, with 14 bases between. The germline V gene encodes CDR1 MDHEN and CDR2 SYDVKM. The CDR3 is 14 amino acids.

The chain carries TRBV7-9 and TRBJ2-7, with 7 bases fitting TRBD2. Per germline, CDR1 SEHNR and CDR2 FQNEAQ (reference sequence). V lost 4 bases to trimming and J lost 1 base; unmatched junction nucleotides: 10. This CDR3 comprises 16 residues. CDR3 loop: CASSSLRDYKSYEQYF. The CDR3 DNA reads TGTGCCAGCAGCTCCCTCCGGGACTACAAATCCTACGAGCAGTACTTC. The full variable domain, completed using reference TRBV7-9 and TRBJ2-7, is DTGVSQNPRHKITKRGQNVTFRCDPISEHNRLYWYRQTLGQGPEFLTYFQNEAQLEKSRLLSDRFSAERPKGSFSTLEIQRTEQGDSAMYLCASSSLRDYKSYEQYFGPGTRLTVT.

This clone showed up just once. The chain recombines TRBV5-1 with TRBJ2-4; TRBD2 agrees at 7 bases. Losses at the gene ends were 7 bases for V and 8 bases for J; bases not matched to a gene: 9. Germline assignment: CDR1 SGHRS and CDR2 YFSETQ. The CDR3 runs 13 residues. The CDR3, as DNA: TGCGCCAGCGCAAATTGGGGGGGAGACATTCAGTACTTC. Translation: CASANWGGDIQYF.

The chain joins TRBV9 to TRBJ2-7; TRBD2 aligns across 11 bases. Losses at the gene ends were 0 bases for V and 4 bases for J; bases not matched to a gene: 9. This CDR3 comprises 17 residues. Germline CDR1 reads SGDLS; CDR2 reads YYNGEE. CDR3 residues: CASSVGPPGLAAYEQYF. The CDR3 region has the DNA TGTGCCAGCAGCGTAGGGCCACCGGGACTAGCGGCTTACGAGCAGTACTTC.

This clone was recorded a few times. The chain couples TRBV19 to TRBJ2-2; 9 positions agree with TRBD1. Germline values: CDR1 LNHDA, CDR2 SQIVND (reference sequence). Germline trimming cut 5 bases from V and 5 bases from J; bases unmatched to any gene: 3. The CDR3 contains 14 residues. CDR3 DNA sequence: TGTGCCAGTAGTGCGACAGGGGGGACCGGGGAGCTGTTTTTT. Encoded protein: CASSATGGTGELFF.

The chain joins TRBV7-8 to TRBJ2-5, with D unresolved. The germline CDR1 and CDR2 sequences are SGHVS and FQNEAQ. The CDR3 runs 11 residues. The ends were cut back, 2 bases at V and 7 bases at J, with 5 bases in the middle. This CDR3 reads CASSLFGTQYF. The CDR3 DNA reads TGTGCCAGCAGCTTATTCGGGACCCAGTACTTC.